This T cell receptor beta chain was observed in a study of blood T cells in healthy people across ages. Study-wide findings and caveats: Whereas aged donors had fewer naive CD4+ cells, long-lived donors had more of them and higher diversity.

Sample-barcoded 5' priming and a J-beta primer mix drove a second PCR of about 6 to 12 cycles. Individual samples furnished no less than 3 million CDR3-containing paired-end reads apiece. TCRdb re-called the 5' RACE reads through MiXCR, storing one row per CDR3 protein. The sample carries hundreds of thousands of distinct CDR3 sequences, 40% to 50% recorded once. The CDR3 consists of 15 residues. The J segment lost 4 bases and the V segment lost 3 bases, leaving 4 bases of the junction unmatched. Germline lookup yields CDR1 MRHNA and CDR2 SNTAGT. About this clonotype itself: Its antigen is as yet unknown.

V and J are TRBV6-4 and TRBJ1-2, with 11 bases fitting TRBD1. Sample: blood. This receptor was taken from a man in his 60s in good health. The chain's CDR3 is CASSETGTGGYGYTF. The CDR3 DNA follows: TGTGCCAGCAGTGAAACCGGGACAGGGGGCTATGGCTACACCTTC.